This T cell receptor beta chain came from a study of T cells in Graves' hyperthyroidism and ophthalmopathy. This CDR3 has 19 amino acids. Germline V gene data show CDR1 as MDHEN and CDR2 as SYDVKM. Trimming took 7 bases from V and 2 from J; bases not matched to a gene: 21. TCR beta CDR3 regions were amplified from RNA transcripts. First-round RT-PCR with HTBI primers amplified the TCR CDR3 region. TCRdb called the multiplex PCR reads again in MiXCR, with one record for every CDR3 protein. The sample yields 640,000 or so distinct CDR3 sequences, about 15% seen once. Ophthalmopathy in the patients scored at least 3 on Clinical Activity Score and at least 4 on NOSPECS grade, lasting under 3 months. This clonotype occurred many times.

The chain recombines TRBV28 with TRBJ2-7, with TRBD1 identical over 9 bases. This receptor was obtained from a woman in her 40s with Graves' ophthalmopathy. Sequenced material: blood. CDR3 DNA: TGTGCCAGCATCGGGGTAGGGACAGGGTCTAAGCGGGCTCCCTACGAGCAGTACTTC. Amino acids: CASIGVGTGSKRAPYEQYF.